This TCR beta chain was sequenced in a study (dated by TCRdb to between 2015 and 2017). Concerning the study at large: The study examined whether tumor-infiltrating Tregs in breast cancer are drawn from blood Tregs or arise in situ by conversion from other CD4+ T cell subsets. Results the study describes overall, beyond this receptor: Validation in the larger cohort was restricted to a single TCR beta V-J rearrangement rather than whole repertoires. Tumor memory CD4+ T cell TCR gene usage clustered with blood and lymph node memory CD4+ cells and lymph node naive CD4+ cells. The greatest overlap of tumor-infiltrating Treg TCR alpha and beta sequences was observed with tumor naive CD4+ T cells, followed by blood naive CD4+ T cells.

In regard to this clonotype: No antigen is known for it. No per-base quality is available; no much larger clone lies one base away.

Full-length TCR variable regions were amplified by 5' RACE PCR with constant-region reverse primers, and semi-nested PCR with Nested Universal Primer A was subsequently performed. The ReliaPrep RNA Cell Miniprep System was used to extract total RNA, which was then reverse transcribed into 5'RACE-ready cDNA with the SMARTer RACE 5'/3' Kit. Full-length TCR alpha and beta libraries were barcoded with multiplex adaptors and sequenced on an Illumina MiSeq. As for how the authors treated the data: For each of nine subset-tissue groups, sequencing data from the five patients were pooled, and the groups were then compared using unsupervised clustering of TCR gene usage. The Morisita-Horn index was used to calculate repertoire similarity, with shared sequences weighted according to their contribution to each repertoire. The public reads were reprocessed in TCRdb via fastp at Q25 and MiXCR, keeping in-frame beta chains. CDR3 protein sequences are deduplicated, and each keeps its most common genes and DNA. TCRdb's processing, not the authors' own work, is the source of the V and J calls. This sample is represented by about 46,000 distinct CDR3 sequences; roughly 28% of them were singletons. The top ten clonotypes cover around 1.9% of the sample.

The Miltenyi Naive CD4+ T Cell Isolation kit was used to purify naive CD4+ T cells, and Tregs were depleted with CD25 microbeads. Tregs, naive and memory CD4+ T cells from tumor, blood and ipsilateral draining lymph nodes of five breast cancer patients underwent full-length TCR alpha and beta sequencing. Mononuclear cells from lymph nodes or approximately 50 ml of peripheral blood were isolated by Ficoll density gradient centrifugation. A purity exceeding 90% was confirmed by FACS for the sorted cell populations. CDR1 and CDR2 were assigned from the germline V gene (reference sequence) as DFQATT and SNEGSKA. Trimming removed 7 bases from V and 1 base from J, leaving 11 bases between the germline ends. Including cysteine and phenylalanine, the CDR3 has 13 amino acids. The retained sequence is limited to the CDR3, 39 bases, with the frame set at the first base.

The origin of this receptor is a female donor with breast cancer. Sequenced: naive CD4+ T cells sorted from blood. Taken with the paper, the label for cell subset or site translates to: naive CD4+ T cells, CD4+CD45RA+CD25-. The chain is made from TRBV20-1 and TRBJ2-1, with the D gene call left open. In nucleotide form, the sequence is TGCAGTGGGGTCGGCCGATCCTACAATGAGCAGTTCTTC. Translated, it gives CSGVGRSYNEQFF.